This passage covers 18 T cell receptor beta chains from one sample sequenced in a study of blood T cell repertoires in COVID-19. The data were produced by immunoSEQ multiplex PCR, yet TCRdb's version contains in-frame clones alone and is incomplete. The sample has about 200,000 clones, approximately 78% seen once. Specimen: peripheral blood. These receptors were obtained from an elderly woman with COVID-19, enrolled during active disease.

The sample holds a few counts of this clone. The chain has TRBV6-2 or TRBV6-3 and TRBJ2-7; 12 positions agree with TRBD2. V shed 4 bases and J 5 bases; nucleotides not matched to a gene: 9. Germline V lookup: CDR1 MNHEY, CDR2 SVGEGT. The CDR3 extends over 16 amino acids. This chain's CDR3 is CASSSPLAGGFDEQYF. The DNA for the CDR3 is TGTGCCAGCAGTTCCCCCCTAGCGGGAGGGTTTGACGAGCAGTACTTC.

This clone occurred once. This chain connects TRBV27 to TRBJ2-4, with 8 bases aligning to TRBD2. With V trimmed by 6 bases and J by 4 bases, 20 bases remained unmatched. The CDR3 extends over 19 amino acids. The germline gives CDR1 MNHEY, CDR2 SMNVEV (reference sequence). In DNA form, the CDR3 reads TGTGCCAGCAGCGCTCCCCGCGGCGACGGGAGGGGTGATAAAAACATTCAGTACTTC. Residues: CASSAPRGDGRGDKNIQYF.

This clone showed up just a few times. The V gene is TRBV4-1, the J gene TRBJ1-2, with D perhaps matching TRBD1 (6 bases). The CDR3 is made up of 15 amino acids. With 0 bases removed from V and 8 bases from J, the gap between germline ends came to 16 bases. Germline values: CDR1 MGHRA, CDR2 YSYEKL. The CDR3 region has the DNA TGCGCCAGCAGCCAAGATCATCCCACAGGGATCGGCTACACCTTC. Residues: CASSQDHPTGIGYTF.

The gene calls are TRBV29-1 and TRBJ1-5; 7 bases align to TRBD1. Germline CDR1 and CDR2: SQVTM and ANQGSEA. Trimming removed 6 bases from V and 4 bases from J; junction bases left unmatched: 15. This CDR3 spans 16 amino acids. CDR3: CSVSTGTASANQPQHF. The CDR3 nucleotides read TGCAGCGTGAGCACCGGGACAGCTTCAGCGAATCAGCCCCAGCATTTT.

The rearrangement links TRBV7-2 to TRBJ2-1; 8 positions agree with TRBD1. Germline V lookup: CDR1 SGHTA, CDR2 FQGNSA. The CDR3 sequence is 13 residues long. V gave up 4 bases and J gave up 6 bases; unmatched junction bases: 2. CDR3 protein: CASSWTGINEQFF. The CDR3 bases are TGTGCCAGCAGCTGGACAGGGATCAATGAGCAGTTCTTC.

The CDR3 region is CASSARRGQETQYF. The CDR3 region has the DNA TGTGCCAGCAGTGCGCGGAGGGGCCAAGAGACCCAGTACTTC. V and J are TRBV2 and TRBJ2-5; tentatively, D is TRBD2 (6 bases). The CDR3 extends over 14 amino acids. V was clipped by 4 bases and J by 1 base, with 10 bases between them. Germline V gene data show CDR1 as SNHLY and CDR2 as FYNNEI.

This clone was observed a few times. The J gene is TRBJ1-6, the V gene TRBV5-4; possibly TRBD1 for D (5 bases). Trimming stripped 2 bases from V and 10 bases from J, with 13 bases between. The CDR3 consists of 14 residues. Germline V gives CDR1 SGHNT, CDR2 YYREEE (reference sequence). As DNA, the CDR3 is TGTGCCAGCAGCTTAGTGGGGGAGGACTCACCCCTCCACTTT. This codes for CASSLVGEDSPLHF.

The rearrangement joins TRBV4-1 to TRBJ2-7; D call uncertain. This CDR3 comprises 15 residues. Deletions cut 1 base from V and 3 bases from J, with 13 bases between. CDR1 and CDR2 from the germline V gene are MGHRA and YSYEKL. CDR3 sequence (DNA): TGCGCCAGCAGCCAAGGGGCAGCTGCTCTCTACGAGCAGTACTTC. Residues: CASSQGAAALYEQYF.

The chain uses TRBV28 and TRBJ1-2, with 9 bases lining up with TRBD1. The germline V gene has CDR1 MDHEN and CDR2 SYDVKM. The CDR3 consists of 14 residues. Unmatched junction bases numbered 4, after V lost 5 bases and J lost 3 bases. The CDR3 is CASSIDRGDYGYTF. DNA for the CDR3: TGTGCCAGCAGTATAGACAGGGGGGACTATGGCTACACCTTC.

CDR3 residues: CASRPQVPYEQYF. CDR3 in DNA: TGTGCCAGCAGGCCTCAGGTCCCCTACGAGCAGTACTTC. V usage is TRBV28 and J usage is TRBJ2-7; D call uncertain. The CDR3 has 13 residues. The germline CDR1 and CDR2 sequences are MDHEN and SYDVKM. Trimming left V 6 bases short and J 2 bases short, with 11 bases between.

For the CDR3, the DNA is TGTGCCACCAGCCTCCGCGGGGAGACCCAGTACTTC. It yields the protein CATSLRGETQYF. V gene TRBV15 combines with J gene TRBJ2-5; the D gene is possibly TRBD2 (5 bases). Germline CDR1 is LNHNV and CDR2 is YYDKDF (reference sequence). Trimming pared 5 bases from V and 5 bases from J, leaving 9 bases between. The CDR3 covers 12 residues.

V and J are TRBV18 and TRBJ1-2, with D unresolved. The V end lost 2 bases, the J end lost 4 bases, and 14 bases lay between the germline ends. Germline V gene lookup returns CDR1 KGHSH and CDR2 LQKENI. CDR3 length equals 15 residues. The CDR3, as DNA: TGTGCCAGCTCACCAGACGAGGCCTCTGGCTATGGCTACACCTTC. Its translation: CASSPDEASGYGYTF.

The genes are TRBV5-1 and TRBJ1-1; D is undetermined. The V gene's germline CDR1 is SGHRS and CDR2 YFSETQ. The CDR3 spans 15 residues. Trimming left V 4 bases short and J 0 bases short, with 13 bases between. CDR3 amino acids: CASSEEAYMNTEAFF. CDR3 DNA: TGCGCCAGCAGCGAAGAAGCGTACATGAACACTGAAGCTTTCTTT.

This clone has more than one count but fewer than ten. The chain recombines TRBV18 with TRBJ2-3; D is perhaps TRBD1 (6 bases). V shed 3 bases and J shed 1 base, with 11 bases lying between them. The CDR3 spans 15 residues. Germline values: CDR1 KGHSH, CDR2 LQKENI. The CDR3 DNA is TGTGCCAGCTCACCGGGCAGGGGTCGCACAGATACGCAGTATTTT. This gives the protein CASSPGRGRTDTQYF.

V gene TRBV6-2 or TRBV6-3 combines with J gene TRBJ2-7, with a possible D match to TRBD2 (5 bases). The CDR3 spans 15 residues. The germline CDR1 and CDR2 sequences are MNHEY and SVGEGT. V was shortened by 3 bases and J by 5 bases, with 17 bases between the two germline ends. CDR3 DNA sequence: TGTGCCAGCAGTTATACCGGTCTCGGCGGGCACGAGCAGTACTTC. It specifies CASSYTGLGGHEQYF.

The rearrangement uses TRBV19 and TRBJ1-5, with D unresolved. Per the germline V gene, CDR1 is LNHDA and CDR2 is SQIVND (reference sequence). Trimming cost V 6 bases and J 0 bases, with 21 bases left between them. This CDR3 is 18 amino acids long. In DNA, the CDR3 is TGTGCCAGTAGAAGGTCGGGAGTGGCCGGATCTAGCAATCAGCCCCAGCATTTT. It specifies CASRRSGVAGSSNQPQHF.

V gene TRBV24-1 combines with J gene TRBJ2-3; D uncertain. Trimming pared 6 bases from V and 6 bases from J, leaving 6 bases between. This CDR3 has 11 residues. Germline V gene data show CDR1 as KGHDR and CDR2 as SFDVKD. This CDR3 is CATSHSDTQYF. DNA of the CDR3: TGTGCCACCAGTCACTCGGATACGCAGTATTTT.

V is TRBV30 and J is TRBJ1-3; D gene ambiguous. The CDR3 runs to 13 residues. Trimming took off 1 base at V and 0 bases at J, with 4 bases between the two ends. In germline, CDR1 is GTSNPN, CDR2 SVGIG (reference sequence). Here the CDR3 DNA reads TGTGCCTGGAGTGAGAGCTCTGGAAACACCATATATTTT. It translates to CAWSESSGNTIYF.